Shown below are 9 T cell receptor beta chains from a single sample sequenced in a study of blood T cells in healthy people across ages. A sample-barcoded 5' primer and a J-beta primer mix were used in a second PCR of about 6 to 12 cycles. TCRdb independently ran MiXCR on the 5' RACE reads; one entry per CDR3 protein. The data show over 500,000 distinct CDR3 sequences, with 25% to 35% seen just once and about 3.3% held by the top ten. The same specimen was also included in a second study, on T cells of mothers and their children.

Sequencing input: blood. These receptors were obtained from a boy younger than 10 in good health.

The gene calls are TRBV27 and TRBJ2-1; D may be TRBD1 (6 bases). Trimming removed 7 bases from V and 3 bases from J, with 13 bases in between. The germline V gene has CDR1 MNHEY and CDR2 SMNVEV (reference sequence). The CDR3 totals 14 residues. CDR3 amino acids: CASKPGTIYNEQFF. The CDR3 DNA reads as TGTGCCAGCAAGCCCGGGACAATCTACAATGAGCAGTTCTTC.

This clonotype has ten or more counts. CDR3 in DNA: TGCAGTGCTAGGTCAGGTGTTGAAGCTTTCTTT. Its protein product is CSARSGVEAFF. The chain carries TRBV20-1 and TRBJ1-1; D ambiguous. Germline CDR1 DFQATT, CDR2 SNEGSKA (reference sequence). The CDR3 contains 11 residues. The V gene lost 3 bases and the J gene lost 7 bases, with 9 bases spanning the gap.

The rearrangement uses TRBV6-1 and TRBJ2-1; TRBD1 matches 7 bases. The J call may be wrong; the DNA end is better matched by TRBJ2-5. Looked up from germline, CDR1 is MNHNS and CDR2 is SASEGT. This CDR3 is 12 amino acids long. The CDR3 coding sequence is TGTGCCAGCTCACAGGGGTGGGAGACCCAGTACTTC. It is translated as CASSQGWETQYF.

The rearrangement links TRBV20-1 to TRBJ1-3; D not resolved. Germline V gene data show CDR1 as DFQATT and CDR2 as SNEGSKA (reference sequence). The length of the CDR3 is 12 residues. Trimming took 1 base from V and 10 from J, leaving 11 bases between them. CDR3: CSARGTFRTIYF. CDR3 DNA: TGCAGTGCTAGAGGGACCTTTCGGACCATATATTTT.

There are a few counts of this clonotype. This sequence joins TRBV6-2 or TRBV6-3 and TRBJ2-5, with TRBD2 matching over 9 bases. The J call is in doubt because the DNA end fits TRBJ2-7 better. The germline V gene encodes CDR1 MNHEY and CDR2 SVGEGT. The CDR3 sequence is 14 residues long. The CDR3 here is CASSYSSGSYEQYF. The CDR3 region has the DNA TGTGCCAGCAGTTACTCTAGCGGGAGTTACGAGCAGTACTTC.

This clonotype was observed a handful of times. V is TRBV29-1 and J is TRBJ2-5; either TRBD1 or TRBD2 may fit D (5 bases each). The CDR3 is 12 residues long. Trimming took off 6 bases at V and 0 bases at J, with 8 bases between the two ends. In germline, CDR1 is SQVTM, CDR2 ANQGSEA. The CDR3 nucleotides are TGCAGCGTATCGGGACACCAAGAGACCCAGTACTTC. It is translated as CSVSGHQETQYF.

This clonotype occurred a few times. The gene calls are TRBV9 and TRBJ1-2; no definite D call. Germline CDR1 SGDLS, CDR2 YYNGEE. This CDR3 region has 14 residues. The V and J ends lost 3 bases and 0 bases respectively, with 9 bases between them. CDR3 region: CASSGRGSNYGYTF. DNA of the CDR3: TGTGCCAGCAGCGGCCGTGGATCTAACTATGGCTACACCTTC.

This clonotype was recorded a few times. This chain links TRBV12-3 or TRBV12-4 with TRBJ2-1; 9 bases match TRBD2. V lost 6 bases, J lost 6 bases, and 12 bases stayed unmatched. The CDR3 is made up of 16 amino acids. DNA for the CDR3: TGTGCCAGCAGCCCCGGGGGTAGCGGGAGTGGCAATGAGCAGTTCTTC. Protein product: CASSPGGSGSGNEQFF.

This clonotype was recorded many times. This rearrangement joins TRBV29-1 to TRBJ2-2, with D perhaps assigned TRBD1 or TRBD2 (5 bases each). Trimming left V 7 bases short and J 2 bases short, with 11 bases between. The CDR3 sequence is 13 residues long. Germline loops: CDR1 SQVTM, CDR2 ANQGSEA. DNA for the CDR3: TGCAGCGCCGGGACCCCCAACACCGGGGAGCTGTTTTTT. The encoded protein is CSAGTPNTGELFF.